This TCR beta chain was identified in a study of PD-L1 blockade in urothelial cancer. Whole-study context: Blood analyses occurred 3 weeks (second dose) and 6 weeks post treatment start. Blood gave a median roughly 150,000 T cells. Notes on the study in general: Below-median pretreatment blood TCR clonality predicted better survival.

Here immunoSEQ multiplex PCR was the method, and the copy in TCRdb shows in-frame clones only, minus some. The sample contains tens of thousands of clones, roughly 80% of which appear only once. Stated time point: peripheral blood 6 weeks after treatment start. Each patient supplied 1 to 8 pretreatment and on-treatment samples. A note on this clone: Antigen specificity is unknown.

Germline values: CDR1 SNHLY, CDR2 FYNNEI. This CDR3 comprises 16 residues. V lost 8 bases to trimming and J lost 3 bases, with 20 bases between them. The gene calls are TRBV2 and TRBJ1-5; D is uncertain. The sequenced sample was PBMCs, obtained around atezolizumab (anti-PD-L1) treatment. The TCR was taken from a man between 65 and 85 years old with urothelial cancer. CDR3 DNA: TGTGCCAGCGGCACTGACACGGATTGGAACAATCAGCCCCAGCATTTT. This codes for CASGTDTDWNNQPQHF.